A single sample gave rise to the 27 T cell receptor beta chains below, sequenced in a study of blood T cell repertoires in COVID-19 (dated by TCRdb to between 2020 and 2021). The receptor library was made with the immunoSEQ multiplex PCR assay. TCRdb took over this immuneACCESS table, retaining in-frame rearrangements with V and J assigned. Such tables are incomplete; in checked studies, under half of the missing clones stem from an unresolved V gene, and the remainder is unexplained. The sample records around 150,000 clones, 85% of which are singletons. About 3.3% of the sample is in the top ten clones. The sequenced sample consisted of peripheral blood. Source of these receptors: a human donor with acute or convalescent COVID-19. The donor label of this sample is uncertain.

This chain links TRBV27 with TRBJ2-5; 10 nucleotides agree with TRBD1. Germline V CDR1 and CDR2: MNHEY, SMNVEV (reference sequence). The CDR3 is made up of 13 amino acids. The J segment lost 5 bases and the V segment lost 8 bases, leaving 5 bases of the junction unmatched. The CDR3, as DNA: TGTGCCAGCTGGAGACAGGGGGCGGAGACCCAGTACTTC. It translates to CASWRQGAETQYF.

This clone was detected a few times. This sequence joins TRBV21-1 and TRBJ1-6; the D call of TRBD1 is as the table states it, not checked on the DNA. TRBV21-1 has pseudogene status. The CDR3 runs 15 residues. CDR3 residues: CASSKGAGGNSPLHF. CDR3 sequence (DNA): TGTGCCAGCAGCAAAGGGGCAGGGGGGAACTCACCCCTCCACTTT.

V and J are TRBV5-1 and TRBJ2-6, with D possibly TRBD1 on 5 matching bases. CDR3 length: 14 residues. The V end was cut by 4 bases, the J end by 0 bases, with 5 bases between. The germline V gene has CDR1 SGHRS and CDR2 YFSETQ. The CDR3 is CASSQGSGANVLTF. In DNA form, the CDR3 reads TGCGCCAGCAGCCAGGGCTCTGGGGCCAACGTCCTGACTTTC.

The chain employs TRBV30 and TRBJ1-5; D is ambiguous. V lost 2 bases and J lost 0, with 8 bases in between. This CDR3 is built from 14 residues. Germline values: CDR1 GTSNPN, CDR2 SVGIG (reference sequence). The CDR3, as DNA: TGTGCCTGGAGTCGGGATTATAGCAATCAGCCCCAGCATTTT. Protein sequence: CAWSRDYSNQPQHF. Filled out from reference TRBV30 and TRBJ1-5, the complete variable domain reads SQTIHQWPATLVQPVGSPLSLECTVEGTSNPNLYWYRQAAGRGLQLLFYSVGIGQISSEVPQNLSASRPQDRQFILSSKKLLLSDSGFYLCAWSRDYSNQPQHFGDGTRLSIL.

CDR3 in DNA: TGTGCCTGGACGAGGGGGACGGAGACCCAGTACTTC. It encodes CAWTRGTETQYF. The chain links TRBV19 to TRBJ2-5, with D possibly TRBD1 on 6 matching bases. Per germline, CDR1 LNHDA and CDR2 SQIVND (reference sequence). There are 12 residues in the CDR3. The V gene lost 11 bases and the J gene lost 5 bases, with 15 bases spanning the gap.

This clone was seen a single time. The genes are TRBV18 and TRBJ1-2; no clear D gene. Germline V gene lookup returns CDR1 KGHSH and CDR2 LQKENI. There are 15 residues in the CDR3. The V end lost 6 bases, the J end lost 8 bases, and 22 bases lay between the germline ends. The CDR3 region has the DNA TGTGCCAGCTCCCCCCCGGGATTACGGAACGGAGGCTACACCTTC. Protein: CASSPPGLRNGGYTF.

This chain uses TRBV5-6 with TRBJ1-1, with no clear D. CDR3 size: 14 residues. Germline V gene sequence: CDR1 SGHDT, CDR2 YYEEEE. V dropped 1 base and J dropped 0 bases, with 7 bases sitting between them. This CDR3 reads CASSLTVMNTEAFF. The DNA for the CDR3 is TGTGCCAGCAGCTTGACTGTCATGAACACTGAAGCTTTCTTT.

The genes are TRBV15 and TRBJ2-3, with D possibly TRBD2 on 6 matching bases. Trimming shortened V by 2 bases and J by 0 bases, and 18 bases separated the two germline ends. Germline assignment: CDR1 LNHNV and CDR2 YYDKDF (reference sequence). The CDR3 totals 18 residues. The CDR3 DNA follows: TGTGCCACCAGCAGAATTTTCGGGACTCCCTCTAGCACAGATACGCAGTATTTT. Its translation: CATSRIFGTPSSTDTQYF.

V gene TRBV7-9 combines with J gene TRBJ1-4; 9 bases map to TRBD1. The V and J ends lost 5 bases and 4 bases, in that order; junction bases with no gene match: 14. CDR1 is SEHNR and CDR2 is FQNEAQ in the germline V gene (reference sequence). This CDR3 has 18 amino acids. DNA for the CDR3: TGTGCCAGCAGCAGATATACAGGGGGCGCATTTAGTAATGAAAAACTGTTTTTT. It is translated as CASSRYTGGAFSNEKLFF.

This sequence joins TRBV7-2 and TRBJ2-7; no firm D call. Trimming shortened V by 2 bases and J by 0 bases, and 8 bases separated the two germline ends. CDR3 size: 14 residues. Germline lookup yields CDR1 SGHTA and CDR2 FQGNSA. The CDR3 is CASSLTRNSYEQYF. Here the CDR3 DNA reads TGTGCCAGCAGCTTAACTCGAAACTCCTACGAGCAGTACTTC.

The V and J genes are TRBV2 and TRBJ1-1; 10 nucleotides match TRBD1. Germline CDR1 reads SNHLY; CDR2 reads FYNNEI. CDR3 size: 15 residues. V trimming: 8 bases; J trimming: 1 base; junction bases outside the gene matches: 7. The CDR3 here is CASGGTGAPNTEAFF. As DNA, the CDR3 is TGTGCCAGCGGGGGGACAGGGGCCCCGAACACTGAAGCTTTCTTT.

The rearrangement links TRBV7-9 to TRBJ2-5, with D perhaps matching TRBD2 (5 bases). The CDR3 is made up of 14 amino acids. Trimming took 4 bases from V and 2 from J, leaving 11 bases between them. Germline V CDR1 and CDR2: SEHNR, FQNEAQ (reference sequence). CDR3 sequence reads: CASSYLRTQETQYF. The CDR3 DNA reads TGTGCCAGCAGCTATCTCCGGACTCAAGAGACCCAGTACTTC.

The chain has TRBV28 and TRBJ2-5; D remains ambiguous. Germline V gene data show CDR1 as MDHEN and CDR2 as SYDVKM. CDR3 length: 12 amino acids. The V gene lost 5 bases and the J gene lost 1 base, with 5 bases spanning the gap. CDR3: CASSTLQETQYF. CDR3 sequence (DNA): TGTGCCAGCAGTACTCTCCAAGAGACCCAGTACTTC. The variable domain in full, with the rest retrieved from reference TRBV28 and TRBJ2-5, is DVKVTQSSRYLVKRTGEKVFLECVQDMDHENMFWYRQDPGLGLRLIYFSYDVKMKEKGDIPEGYSVSREKKERFSLILESASTNQTSMYLCASSTLQETQYFGPGTRLLVL.

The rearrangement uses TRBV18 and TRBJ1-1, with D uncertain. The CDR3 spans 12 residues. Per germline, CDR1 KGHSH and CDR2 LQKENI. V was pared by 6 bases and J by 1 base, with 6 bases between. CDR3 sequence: CASSEGNTEAFF. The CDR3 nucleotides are TGTGCCAGCTCGGAGGGGAACACTGAAGCTTTCTTT.

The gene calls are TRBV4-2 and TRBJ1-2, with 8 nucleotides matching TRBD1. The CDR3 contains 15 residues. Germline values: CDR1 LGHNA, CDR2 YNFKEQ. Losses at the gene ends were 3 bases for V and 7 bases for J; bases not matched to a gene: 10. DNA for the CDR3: TGTGCCAGCAGCCAGGTAGGACAGGGAGGACTTGGCTACACCTTC. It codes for CASSQVGQGGLGYTF.

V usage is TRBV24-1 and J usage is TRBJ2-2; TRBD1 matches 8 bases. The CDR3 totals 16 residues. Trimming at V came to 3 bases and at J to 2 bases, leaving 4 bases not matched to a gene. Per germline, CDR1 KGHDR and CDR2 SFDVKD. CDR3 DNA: TGTGCCACCAGTGATCCGGGACAGGTAAACACCGGGGAGCTGTTTTTT. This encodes CATSDPGQVNTGELFF.

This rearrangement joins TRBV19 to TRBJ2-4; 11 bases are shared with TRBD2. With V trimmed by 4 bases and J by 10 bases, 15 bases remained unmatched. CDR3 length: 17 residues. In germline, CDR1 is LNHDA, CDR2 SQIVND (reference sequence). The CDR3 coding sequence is TGTGCCAGTAGTAGGATCCCCCTAGCGGGGGGATTAAGGATTCAGTACTTC. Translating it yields CASSRIPLAGGLRIQYF. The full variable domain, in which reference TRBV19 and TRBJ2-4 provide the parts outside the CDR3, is DGGITQSPKYLFRKEGQNVTLSCEQNLNHDAMYWYRQDPGQGLRLIYYSQIVNDFQKGDIAEGYSVSREKKESFPLTVTSAQKNPTAFYLCASSRIPLAGGLRIQYFGAGTRLSVL.

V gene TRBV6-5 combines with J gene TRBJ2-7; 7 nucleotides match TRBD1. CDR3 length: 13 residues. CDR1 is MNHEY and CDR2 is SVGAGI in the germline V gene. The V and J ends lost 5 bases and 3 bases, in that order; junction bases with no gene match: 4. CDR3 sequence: CASSRDSNYEQYF. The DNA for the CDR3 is TGTGCCAGCAGTCGGGACAGCAACTACGAGCAGTACTTC.

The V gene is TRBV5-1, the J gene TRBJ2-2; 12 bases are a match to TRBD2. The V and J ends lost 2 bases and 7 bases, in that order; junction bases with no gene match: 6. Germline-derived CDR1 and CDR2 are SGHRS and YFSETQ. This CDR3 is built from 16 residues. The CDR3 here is CASSFASGGAIGELFF. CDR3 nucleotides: TGCGCCAGCAGCTTCGCTAGCGGGGGGGCGATCGGGGAGCTGTTTTTT. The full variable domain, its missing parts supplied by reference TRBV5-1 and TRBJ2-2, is KAGVTQTPRYLIKTRGQQVTLSCSPISGHRSVSWYQQTPGQGLQFLFEYFSETQRNKGNFPGRFSGRQFSNSRSEMNVSTLELGDSALYLCASSFASGGAIGELFFGEGSRLTVL.

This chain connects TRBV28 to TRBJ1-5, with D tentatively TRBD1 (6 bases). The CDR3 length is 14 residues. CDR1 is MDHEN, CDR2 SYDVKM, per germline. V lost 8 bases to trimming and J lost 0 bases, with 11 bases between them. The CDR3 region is CASQTGNSNQPQHF. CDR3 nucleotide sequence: TGTGCCAGCCAAACAGGGAATAGCAATCAGCCCCAGCATTTT.

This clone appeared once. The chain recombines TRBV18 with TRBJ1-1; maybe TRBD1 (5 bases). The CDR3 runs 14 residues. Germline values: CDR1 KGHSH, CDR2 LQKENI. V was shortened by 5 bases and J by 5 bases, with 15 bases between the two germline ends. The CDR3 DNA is TGTGCCAGCTCAGCAGGGTATTTGGAAACTGAAGCTTTCTTT. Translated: CASSAGYLETEAFF.

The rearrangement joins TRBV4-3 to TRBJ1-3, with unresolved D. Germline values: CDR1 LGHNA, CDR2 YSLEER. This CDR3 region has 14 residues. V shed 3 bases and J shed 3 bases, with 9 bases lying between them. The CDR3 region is CASSQRAVGNTIYF. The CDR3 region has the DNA TGCGCCAGCAGCCAGAGGGCCGTTGGAAACACCATATATTTT.

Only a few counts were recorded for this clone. The CDR3 DNA follows: TGCGCCAGCAGTCGGGGGGGCCCAAAGGTCAATGAGCAGTTCTTC. It translates to CASSRGGPKVNEQFF. The chain combines TRBV5-1 with TRBJ2-1; TRBD2 matches 8 bases. Germline V gene lookup returns CDR1 SGHRS and CDR2 YFSETQ. The CDR3 covers 15 residues. V lost 5 bases to trimming and J lost 6 bases; unmatched junction nucleotides: 10.

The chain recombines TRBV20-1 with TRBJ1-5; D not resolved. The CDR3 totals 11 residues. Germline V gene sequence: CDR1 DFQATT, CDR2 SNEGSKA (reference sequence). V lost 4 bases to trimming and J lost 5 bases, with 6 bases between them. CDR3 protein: CSATLDQPQHF. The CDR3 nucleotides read TGCAGTGCTACCCTCGATCAGCCCCAGCATTTT.

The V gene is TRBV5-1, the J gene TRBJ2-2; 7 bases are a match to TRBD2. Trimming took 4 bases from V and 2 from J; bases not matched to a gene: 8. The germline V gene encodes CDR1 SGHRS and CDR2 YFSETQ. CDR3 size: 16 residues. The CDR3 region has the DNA TGCGCCAGCAGCAAAATGAGCGGGGCAAACACCGGGGAGCTGTTTTTT. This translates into CASSKMSGANTGELFF.

This CDR3 is CASSDRAGGMTEAFF. CDR3 DNA: TGTGCCAGCAGTGATCGGGCAGGGGGAATGACTGAAGCTTTCTTT. The chain joins TRBV25-1 to TRBJ1-1; 7 nucleotides line up with TRBD1. V lost 3 bases and J lost 5; bases outside the gene matches: 9. The CDR3 is 15 residues long. The germline CDR1 and CDR2 sequences are MGHDK and SYGVNS.

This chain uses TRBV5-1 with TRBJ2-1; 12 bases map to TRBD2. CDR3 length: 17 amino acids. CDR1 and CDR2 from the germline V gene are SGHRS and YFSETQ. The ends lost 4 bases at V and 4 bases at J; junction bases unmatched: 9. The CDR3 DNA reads TGCGCCAGCAGCCCTATGGCTAGCGGGGGGGCTTACAATGAGCAGTTCTTC. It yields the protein CASSPMASGGAYNEQFF.